These 31 T cell receptor beta chains came from one sample sequenced in a study of beta chain features in type 1 diabetes. Isolated RNA was reverse transcribed in full, so expressed TCRB transcripts were sequenced. Sequencing used immunoSEQ multiplex PCR; TCRdb keeps in-frame clones, though not all of them. The data show some 350,000 clones, 13% seen once. Their recognized antigens are unknown. The study, taken as a whole, reports: Shortening of TCRB CDR3s, moderate but significant, appeared in all four CD4+ subsets of Type 1 diabetes patients.

Sequencing used naive CD4+ T cells from blood. Receptors were obtained from a woman aged 18-29 years with type 1 diabetes.

The chain has TRBV19 and TRBJ2-2; D is ambiguous. The CDR3 contains 16 residues. Per the germline V gene, CDR1 is LNHDA and CDR2 is SQIVND (reference sequence). The V end was cut by 7 bases, the J end by 0 bases, with 15 bases between. The CDR3 loop is CASKAGQTSNTGELFF. Here the CDR3 DNA reads TGTGCCAGTAAGGCTGGTCAGACATCGAACACCGGGGAGCTGTTTTTT. Full variable domain (remainder filled in from reference TRBV19 and TRBJ2-2): DGGITQSPKYLFRKEGQNVTLSCEQNLNHDAMYWYRQDPGQGLRLIYYSQIVNDFQKGDIAEGYSVSREKKESFPLTVTSAQKNPTAFYLCASKAGQTSNTGELFFGEGSRLTVL.

The chain combines TRBV9 with TRBJ2-2, with D perhaps matching TRBD2 (7 bases). From germline, CDR1 is SGDLS and CDR2 YYNGEE. Trimming stripped 2 bases from V and 1 base from J, with 15 bases between. The CDR3 is 17 residues long. The CDR3 nucleotides are TGTGCCAGCAGCGTTTGGGGGGGGGCAAGGAACACCGGGGAGCTGTTTTTT. Amino acid sequence: CASSVWGGARNTGELFF.

This chain uses TRBV12-5 with TRBJ1-1; 10 nucleotides agree with TRBD1. The CDR3 extends over 19 amino acids. After removal of 0 bases from V and 1 base from J, the junction contained 11 bases not matched to a gene. CDR1 LGHNT and CDR2 FRNRAP come from the germline V gene. CDR3 coding DNA: TGTGCTAGTGGTTTGGTACTCGGACAGGGGGGCAGTAGGAACACTGAAGCTTTCTTT. This sequence encodes CASGLVLGQGGSRNTEAFF. The full variable domain, with the rest looked up from reference TRBV12-5 and TRBJ1-1, is DARVTQTPRHKVTEMGQEVTMRCQPILGHNTVFWYRQTMMQGLELLAYFRNRAPLDDSGMPKDRFSAEMPDATLATLKIQPSEPRDSAVYFCASGLVLGQGGSRNTEAFFGQGTRLTVV.

This clone has only a few counts. The genes are TRBV28 and TRBJ2-4, with 11 bases fitting TRBD2. Trimming at V came to 6 bases and at J to 5 bases, leaving 6 bases not matched to a gene. Germline assignment: CDR1 MDHEN and CDR2 SYDVKM. There are 15 residues in the CDR3. CDR3: CASSFSGRGENIQYF. In nucleotides, the CDR3 is TGTGCCAGCAGCTTTAGCGGGAGGGGCGAAAACATTCAGTACTTC.

In its sample, this clone was seen a few times. The CDR3 DNA is TGTGCCAGCAGCCAAGATCCAACAGGGGCCACAGATACGCAGTATTTT. The encoded protein is CASSQDPTGATDTQYF. The V call is TRBV4-2, the J call TRBJ2-3; 7 nucleotides match TRBD1. There are 16 residues in the CDR3. After removal of 0 bases from V and 2 bases from J, the junction contained 5 bases not matched to a gene. Germline values: CDR1 LGHNA, CDR2 YNFKEQ.

V is TRBV6-5 and J is TRBJ1-3; D remains ambiguous. The CDR3 covers 15 residues. Trimming left V 2 bases short and J 6 bases short, with 14 bases between. CDR1 MNHEY and CDR2 SVGAGI come from the germline V gene. CDR3 amino acids: CASSYGGGSTNTIYF. CDR3 in DNA: TGTGCCAGCAGTTACGGCGGCGGGTCAACAAACACCATATATTTT.

This clone showed up just a few times. The DNA is omitted, as the CDR3 cannot be located on it reliably, and the CDR3 follows TCRdb's listing. This chain connects TRBV13 to TRBJ2-7; whether TRBD2, the table's D call, matches the DNA was not checked. The CDR3 is 17 amino acids in total, end residues counted. The germline gives CDR1 PRHDT, CDR2 FYEKMQ (reference sequence). The CDR3 is CASSFLEKRGRSYEQYF.

The V and J genes are TRBV19 and TRBJ2-7; 8 bases match TRBD1. With 6 bases clipped from V and 5 bases from J, the junction kept 3 bases outside the gene matches. CDR3 length equals 12 residues. CDR1 is LNHDA and CDR2 is SQIVND in the germline V gene (reference sequence). The CDR3: CASRDRANEQYF. The CDR3 coding sequence is TGTGCCAGTAGGGACAGGGCCAACGAGCAGTACTTC.

This sequence joins TRBV30 and TRBJ1-2; D remains unclear. This CDR3 contains 12 residues. V lost 0 bases, J lost 8 bases, and 10 bases lay in between. In germline, CDR1 is GTSNPN, CDR2 SVGIG (reference sequence). CDR3 sequence: CAWSVGGLGYTF. CDR3 DNA sequence: TGTGCCTGGAGTGTCGGAGGGCTCGGCTACACCTTC.

This chain joins TRBV7-9 and TRBJ2-3; tentative D call: TRBD2 (6 bases). The V and J ends lost 3 bases and 0 bases respectively, with 16 bases between them. Germline V gene sequence: CDR1 SEHNR, CDR2 FQNEAQ (reference sequence). CDR3 length equals 17 residues. For the CDR3, the DNA is TGTGCCAGCAGCTTCCCCCCACTAGCAGGAAGCACAGATACGCAGTATTTT. This gives the protein CASSFPPLAGSTDTQYF.

This clone was detected only a few times. The chain couples TRBV6-5 to TRBJ1-1; 9 nucleotides agree with TRBD1. The CDR3 has 15 amino acids. After removal of 2 bases from V and 5 bases from J, the junction contained 6 bases not matched to a gene. The germline V gene has CDR1 MNHEY and CDR2 SVGAGI. Here the CDR3 DNA reads TGTGCCAGCAGTTACCACGGACAGGGGAGGACTGAAGCTTTCTTT. Translated, it gives CASSYHGQGRTEAFF.

This clone was counted a few times. The chain links TRBV5-1 to TRBJ2-1; the D gene is possibly TRBD1 (7 bases). The CDR3 runs to 17 residues. V dropped 0 bases and J dropped 0 bases, with 13 bases sitting between them. Germline V gene lookup returns CDR1 SGHRS and CDR2 YFSETQ. For the CDR3, the DNA is TGCGCCAGCAGCTTGGGCGGGACAGTGGTCTCCTACAATGAGCAGTTCTTC. It specifies CASSLGGTVVSYNEQFF.

The gene calls are TRBV7-9 and TRBJ2-3; D is perhaps TRBD2 (5 bases). The length of the CDR3 is 16 residues. From germline, CDR1 is SEHNR and CDR2 FQNEAQ (reference sequence). The ends were cut back, 2 bases at V and 0 bases at J, with 12 bases in the middle. The CDR3 nucleotides are TGTGCCAGCAGCTTATGGTTGGCTAGCAGCACAGATACGCAGTATTTT. Translated, it gives CASSLWLASSTDTQYF.

This chain uses TRBV10-3 with TRBJ2-3; weak D call: TRBD1 (5 bases). CDR1 and CDR2 from the germline V gene are ENHRY and SYGVKD. The CDR3 spans 13 residues. Between the trimmed V and J ends, which lost 11 bases and 2 bases, there was a span of 14 bases. CDR3 in DNA: TGTGCCTTAGTAGACAGCCTCACAGATACGCAGTATTTT. This gives the protein CALVDSLTDTQYF.

This clone has only a few counts. The chain recombines TRBV4-3 with TRBJ2-1; maybe TRBD2 (6 bases). The CDR3 is 14 residues long. The germline gives CDR1 LGHNA, CDR2 YSLEER. V shed 2 bases and J shed 7 bases, with 12 bases lying between them. The CDR3 loop reads CASSQRTTANEQFF. CDR3 in DNA: TGCGCCAGCAGCCAAAGGACTACCGCGAATGAGCAGTTCTTC.

The V and J genes are TRBV15 and TRBJ1-2; TRBD1 is a possible D gene (6 bases). Germline V lookup: CDR1 LNHNV, CDR2 YYDKDF (reference sequence). Deletions cut 1 base from V and 3 bases from J, with 9 bases between. The length of the CDR3 is 14 residues. CDR3 sequence (DNA): TGTGCCACCAGCAGAGGAGGGGGAGACTATGGCTACACCTTC. Translated, it gives CATSRGGGDYGYTF. The full variable domain, with the rest looked up from reference TRBV15 and TRBJ1-2, is DAMVIQNPRYQVTQFGKPVTLSCSQTLNHNVMYWYQQKSSQAPKLLFHYYDKDFNNEADTPDNFQSRRPNTSFCFLDIRSPGLGDTAMYLCATSRGGGDYGYTFGSGTRLTVV.

There are a few counts of this clone. This chain joins TRBV29-1 and TRBJ2-1; 9 bases map to TRBD2. Germline CDR1 reads SQVTM; CDR2 reads ANQGSEA. Trimming cost V 7 bases and J 8 bases; bases outside gene matches: 9. The CDR3 is 13 residues long. The CDR3 sequence: CSAKGSGSDEQFF. The CDR3 DNA is TGCAGCGCGAAGGGTAGCGGGAGCGATGAGCAGTTCTTC.

The V call is TRBV18, the J call TRBJ2-1, with 8 bases identical to TRBD2. The CDR3 length is 16 residues. V dropped 5 bases and J dropped 9; count of bases not matched to a gene: 15. Germline loops: CDR1 KGHSH, CDR2 LQKENI. For the CDR3, the DNA is TGTGCCAGCTCATACCCGGGACTAGGTTCCATCACTGAGCAGTTCTTC. It codes for CASSYPGLGSITEQFF.

About this clone itself: This same CDR3 is encoded by further DNA sequences in the sample. The chain carries TRBV11-2 and TRBJ2-2, with D unresolved. The ends were cut back, 5 bases at V and 0 bases at J, with 7 bases in the middle. The CDR3 sequence is 14 residues long. The V gene's germline CDR1 is SGHAT and CDR2 FQNNGV. The CDR3 DNA sequence: TGTGCCAGCAGCCCGACTTCGAACACCGGGGAGCTGTTTTTT. Translating it yields CASSPTSNTGELFF. Variable domain in full (rest from reference TRBV11-2 and TRBJ2-2): EAGVAQSPRYKIIEKRQSVAFWCNPISGHATLYWYQQILGQGPKLLIQFQNNGVVDDSQLPKDRFSAERLKGVDSTLKIQPAKLEDSAVYLCASSPTSNTGELFFGEGSRLTVL.

The chain links TRBV11-2 to TRBJ2-3, with 8 bases lining up with TRBD1. CDR1 is SGHAT, CDR2 FQNNGV, per germline. This CDR3 comprises 14 residues. V lost 1 base and J lost 4; bases outside the gene matches: 1. For the CDR3, the DNA is TGTGCCAGCAGCTTAGGACAGGGGTCAGATACGCAGTATTTT. The encoded protein is CASSLGQGSDTQYF.

The chain employs TRBV9 and TRBJ1-2; maybe TRBD1 (6 bases). There are 14 residues in the CDR3. Germline-derived CDR1 and CDR2 are SGDLS and YYNGEE. Deletions cut 0 bases from V and 8 bases from J, with 14 bases between. The CDR3 loop is CASSVDPGGLGYTF. DNA for the CDR3: TGTGCCAGCAGCGTAGACCCGGGGGGCCTAGGCTACACCTTC.

The chain carries TRBV30 and TRBJ2-3; the D gene is possibly TRBD2 (5 bases). The CDR3 runs to 15 residues. Trimming took off 0 bases at V and 6 bases at J, with 16 bases between the two ends. CDR1 is GTSNPN, CDR2 SVGIG, per germline (reference sequence). CDR3 in amino acids: CAWSVLSRPGDTQYF. CDR3 in DNA: TGTGCCTGGAGTGTACTCTCCAGGCCGGGGGATACGCAGTATTTT.

In this sample, this clone turned up a few times. This chain connects TRBV9 to TRBJ2-3, with 10 nucleotides matching TRBD2. The germline V gene has CDR1 SGDLS and CDR2 YYNGEE. The CDR3 extends over 15 amino acids. After removal of 2 bases from V and 3 bases from J, the junction contained 3 bases not matched to a gene. CDR3: CASSVGTSVTDTQYF. The CDR3 bases are TGTGCCAGCAGCGTGGGGACTAGCGTTACAGATACGCAGTATTTT.

This clone was observed a handful of times. The J gene is TRBJ2-1, the V gene TRBV5-1; the match to TRBD1 covers 10 bases. The V and J ends lost 2 bases and 6 bases, in that order; junction bases with no gene match: 5. This CDR3 is 15 amino acids long. The germline V gene has CDR1 SGHRS and CDR2 YFSETQ. Here the CDR3 reads CASSFSGQGFNEQFF. CDR3 bases: TGCGCCAGCAGCTTTTCGGGACAGGGGTTCAATGAGCAGTTCTTC.

This clone was picked up a small number of times. Other DNA sequences from this sample encode an identical CDR3 as well. This rearrangement joins TRBV30 to TRBJ1-1; 8 bases align to TRBD1. Germline values: CDR1 GTSNPN, CDR2 SVGIG (reference sequence). V trimming: 3 bases; J trimming: 1 base; junction bases outside the gene matches: 1. The CDR3 sequence is 13 residues long. The CDR3 DNA reads TGTGCCTGGAGCGGACAGGGGAACACTGAAGCTTTCTTT. This encodes CAWSGQGNTEAFF.

This clone has only a few counts. The V call is TRBV15, the J call TRBJ1-5, with TRBD1 matching over 8 bases. The V and J ends lost 3 bases and 4 bases, in that order; junction bases with no gene match: 8. This CDR3 spans 16 amino acids. CDR1 is LNHNV, CDR2 YYDKDF, per germline (reference sequence). CDR3 coding DNA: TGTGCCACCAGCAGTAGGACAGGGTTGGGGAATCAGCCCCAGCATTTT. Translating it yields CATSSRTGLGNQPQHF.

This clone was observed a handful of times. The gene calls are TRBV30 and TRBJ1-1, with TRBD1 as a possible D gene (6 bases). CDR1 and CDR2 (germline): GTSNPN, SVGIG (reference sequence). V lost 5 bases, J lost 3 bases, and 16 bases lay in between. CDR3 size: 14 residues. In DNA form, the CDR3 reads TGTGCCTGGCTCAGGGGTAGTTGGGACACTGAAGCTTTCTTT. Translating it yields CAWLRGSWDTEAFF.

A few counts support this clone. The chain couples TRBV20-1 to TRBJ2-1; the match to TRBD2 covers 8 bases. Losses at the gene ends were 6 bases for V and 13 bases for J; bases not matched to a gene: 8. This CDR3 comprises 11 residues. Germline V gives CDR1 DFQATT, CDR2 SNEGSKA (reference sequence). Here the CDR3 DNA reads TGCAGTGCCCACTCCGGGACTAGTCAGTTCTTC. This sequence encodes CSAHSGTSQFF.

The genes are TRBV4-1 and TRBJ2-1; perhaps TRBD2 as D (6 bases). V was shortened by 3 bases and J by 3 bases, with 18 bases between the two germline ends. The CDR3 extends over 17 amino acids. Germline lookup yields CDR1 MGHRA and CDR2 YSYEKL. The DNA for the CDR3 is TGCGCCAGCAGCCATCCCCCGGGACTCGAATACTACAATGAGCAGTTCTTC. Encoded protein: CASSHPPGLEYYNEQFF.

The V and J genes are TRBV29-1 and TRBJ2-7, with a weak D call TRBD2 (5 bases). Looked up from germline, CDR1 is SQVTM and CDR2 is ANQGSEA. This CDR3 is built from 14 residues. V shed 4 bases and J shed 0 bases, with 13 bases lying between them. DNA for the CDR3: TGCAGCGTTGGGGGTAGCGAGAGCTCCTACGAGCAGTACTTC. Amino acid sequence: CSVGGSESSYEQYF.

The genes are TRBV12-5 and TRBJ2-7; tentative D call: TRBD2 (6 bases). Trimming shortened V by 8 bases and J by 5 bases, and 19 bases separated the two germline ends. The germline V gene has CDR1 LGHNT and CDR2 FRNRAP. This CDR3 has 14 amino acids. The CDR3 nucleotides are TGTGCTAGTCCTTTCCTTGGGCGCGGGAACGAGCAGTACGTC. This translates into CASPFLGRGNEQYV.